One and the same sample provided the 24 T cell receptor beta chains below, sequenced in a study of OX40 agonist ivuxolimab in advanced cancers. The protocol was immunoSEQ multiplex PCR, while the TCRdb copy is restricted to in-frame clones and leaves out a portion. The data hold 10,000 to 15,000 clones, with approximately 78% observed a single time. The sample was CD4+ or CD8+ T cells sorted from blood, taken in a trial of the OX40 agonist ivuxolimab. These receptors were obtained from an adult with an advanced solid tumor such as melanoma, head and neck, liver or kidney cancer.

CDR3 region: CASSDSGRRETQYF. CDR3 nucleotides: TGTGCCAGCAGTGACTCGGGCCGAAGAGAGACCCAGTACTTC. This chain connects TRBV6-4 to TRBJ2-5; no clear D gene. V gave up 0 bases and J gave up 4 bases, with 9 bases separating them. CDR3 length: 14 amino acids. The V gene's germline CDR1 is MRHNA and CDR2 SNTAGT.

The chain is built from TRBV9 and TRBJ2-7; 10 bases match TRBD2. There are 15 residues in the CDR3. Trimming removed 0 bases from V and 3 bases from J; junction bases left unmatched: 3. The germline CDR1 and CDR2 sequences are SGDLS and YYNGEE. The CDR3 DNA reads as TGTGCCAGCAGCGTAGCTGCTAGCGGGAGCTACGAGCAGTACTTC. It encodes CASSVAASGSYEQYF.

The gene calls are TRBV28 and TRBJ2-7; TRBD1 might be the D (7 bases). Germline lookup yields CDR1 MDHEN and CDR2 SYDVKM. Trimming pared 6 bases from V and 4 bases from J, leaving 16 bases between. The CDR3 is made up of 14 amino acids. CDR3: CASRAGQFPYEQYF. In DNA form, the CDR3 reads TGTGCCAGCAGGGCGGGACAGTTCCCTTACGAGCAGTACTTC.

This chain joins TRBV7-2 and TRBJ2-2; no clear D. Germline V gene data show CDR1 as SGHTA and CDR2 as FQGNSA. CDR3 length: 13 amino acids. V lost 4 bases to trimming and J lost 3 bases, with 6 bases between them. CDR3 loop: CASSSHYTGELFF. The CDR3 region has the DNA TGTGCCAGCAGCTCCCATTACACCGGGGAGCTGTTTTTT.

This clone was seen only once. V gene TRBV9 combines with J gene TRBJ2-3, with 9 bases fitting TRBD2. The V segment lost 3 bases and the J segment 2 bases; nucleotides outside the gene matches: 7. CDR1 SGDLS and CDR2 YYNGEE come from the germline V gene. The CDR3 has 16 amino acids. The CDR3, as DNA: TGTGCCAGCAGCGCGGCGGGAGGGGGCATCACAGATACGCAGTATTTT. This codes for CASSAAGGGITDTQYF.

This sequence joins TRBV5-1 and TRBJ2-7, with 9 bases aligning to TRBD2. The germline CDR1 and CDR2 sequences are SGHRS and YFSETQ. V lost 4 bases and J lost 3; bases outside the gene matches: 11. The CDR3 totals 16 residues. The CDR3 coding sequence is TGCGCCAGCAGCCGGGGTAGTCTAGCGGGATTCTACGAGCAGTACTTC. Translation gives CASSRGSLAGFYEQYF.

The chain recombines TRBV7-9 with TRBJ1-2, with TRBD1 matching over 8 bases. J was trimmed by 6 bases and V by 5 bases; bases with no gene match: 2. Germline CDR1 and CDR2: SEHNR and FQNEAQ (reference sequence). The CDR3 runs to 12 residues. For the CDR3, the DNA is TGTGCCAGCAGCCGGGGACAGGATGGCTACACCTTC. This gives the protein CASSRGQDGYTF.

The DNA for the CDR3 is TGTGCCAGCGGAAGTCCCGGCTCACCCCTCCACTTT. Protein sequence: CASGSPGSPLHF. The chain links TRBV7-9 to TRBJ1-6, with no clear D. With 8 bases removed from V and 10 bases from J, the gap between germline ends came to 12 bases. The CDR3 covers 12 residues. Germline V lookup: CDR1 SEHNR, CDR2 FQNEAQ (reference sequence).

The chain links TRBV19 to TRBJ2-2, with D perhaps TRBD1 (6 bases). Looked up from germline, CDR1 is LNHDA and CDR2 is SQIVND (reference sequence). The CDR3 totals 16 residues. The V end was cut by 5 bases, the J end by 1 base, with 14 bases between. The DNA of the CDR3 is TGTGCCAGTAGTCCACTCGGGACACAGAACACCGGGGAGCTGTTTTTT. Encoded protein: CASSPLGTQNTGELFF.

The CDR3 region has the DNA TGTGCCAGCAGAGTACCGGGACAGGGGGACTACGAGCAGTACTTC. Its protein is CASRVPGQGDYEQYF. The V and J genes are TRBV2 and TRBJ2-7, with TRBD1 matching over 11 bases. J gave up 3 bases and V 6 bases, and 7 bases lay outside the gene matches. The CDR3 runs to 15 residues. The V gene's germline CDR1 is SNHLY and CDR2 FYNNEI.

This chain links TRBV10-3 with TRBJ2-7; no clear D gene. V lost 2 bases, J lost 3 bases, and 5 bases lay in between. Per the germline V gene, CDR1 is ENHRY and CDR2 is SYGVKD. The CDR3 extends over 12 amino acids. The CDR3: CAISEAGYEQYF. In DNA, the CDR3 is TGTGCCATCAGTGAGGCCGGCTACGAGCAGTACTTC.

The chain has TRBV28 and TRBJ1-3, with a weak D call TRBD1 (5 bases). Trimming cost V 4 bases and J 0 bases, with 19 bases left between them. Looked up from germline, CDR1 is MDHEN and CDR2 is SYDVKM. The CDR3 length is 18 residues. The CDR3 reads CASSYSFEGFYSGNTIYF. Here the CDR3 DNA reads TGTGCCAGCAGTTATTCTTTCGAGGGGTTCTACTCTGGAAACACCATATATTTT.

This chain connects TRBV2 to TRBJ2-7, with 7 positions matching TRBD2. The CDR3 is 15 amino acids. V trimming: 2 bases; J trimming: 6 bases; junction bases outside the gene matches: 10. The germline gives CDR1 SNHLY, CDR2 FYNNEI. The CDR3 sequence: CASSESGGETVEQYF. The CDR3 DNA reads TGTGCCAGCAGTGAATCTGGGGGGGAGACCGTCGAGCAGTACTTC.

The chain couples TRBV19 to TRBJ1-1; 10 nucleotides align to TRBD1. The CDR3 has 15 residues. J was trimmed by 3 bases and V by 11 bases; bases with no gene match: 12. Germline V gives CDR1 LNHDA, CDR2 SQIVND (reference sequence). CDR3 nucleotide sequence: TGTGCCGCGGGACAGGGGTTAATCGGGGACACTGAAGCTTTCTTT. It yields the protein CAAGQGLIGDTEAFF. The variable domain in full, with the rest retrieved from reference TRBV19 and TRBJ1-1, is DGGITQSPKYLFRKEGQNVTLSCEQNLNHDAMYWYRQDPGQGLRLIYYSQIVNDFQKGDIAEGYSVSREKKESFPLTVTSAQKNPTAFYLCAAGQGLIGDTEAFFGQGTRLTVV.

The chain recombines TRBV5-6 with TRBJ2-5; D unclear. The CDR3 is 11 amino acids. Germline loops: CDR1 SGHDT, CDR2 YYEEEE. Trimming took 2 bases from V and 3 from J, leaving 2 bases between them. The CDR3 nucleotides are TGTGCCAGCAGCTTTGAAGAGACCCAGTACTTC. Its translation is CASSFEETQYF. The full variable domain, completed using reference TRBV5-6 and TRBJ2-5, is DAGVTQSPTHLIKTRGQQVTLRCSPKSGHDTVSWYQQALGQGPQFIFQYYEEEERQRGNFPDRFSGHQFPNYSSELNVNALLLGDSALYLCASSFEETQYFGPGTRLLVL.

The V gene is TRBV27, the J gene TRBJ1-3; D is uncertain. This CDR3 region has 15 residues. Germline V gives CDR1 MNHEY, CDR2 SMNVEV (reference sequence). V was trimmed by 0 bases and J by 0 bases, leaving 6 bases between them. The CDR3 sequence is CASSLSPGSGNTIYF. CDR3 DNA: TGTGCCAGCAGTTTATCGCCAGGCTCTGGAAACACCATATATTTT.

The J gene is TRBJ1-1, the V gene TRBV27; 9 bases match TRBD1. This CDR3 is 15 amino acids long. J gave up 0 bases and V 8 bases, and 7 bases lay outside the gene matches. CDR1 is MNHEY and CDR2 is SMNVEV in the germline V gene (reference sequence). The CDR3 region is CASWDRARVNTEAFF. The CDR3 DNA is TGTGCCAGCTGGGACAGGGCCCGAGTGAACACTGAAGCTTTCTTT.

This clone has just one count. Germline is not matched at one junction end, which may reflect a read error. Other DNA variants within this sample encode the same CDR3. J is TRBJ2-7 and V is TRBV27; D perhaps matches TRBD2 (6 bases). This CDR3 has 14 amino acids. Germline-derived CDR1 and CDR2 are MNHEY and SMNVEV (reference sequence). The CDR3 nucleotides are TGCGCCAGCAGTTTTGGGACTGGCTCCTACGAGCAGTACTTC. Its translation: CASSFGTGSYEQYF.

V usage is TRBV27 and J usage is TRBJ1-2; no reliable D call. Germline lookup yields CDR1 MNHEY and CDR2 SMNVEV (reference sequence). V shed 3 bases and J shed 8 bases, with 16 bases lying between them. The CDR3 totals 14 residues. Here the CDR3 reads CASSLPGMVKGYTF. The CDR3 DNA reads as TGTGCCAGCAGTTTGCCTGGGATGGTTAAAGGCTACACCTTC.

The gene calls are TRBV4-1 and TRBJ2-5, with 11 bases matching TRBD2. The germline V gene encodes CDR1 MGHRA and CDR2 YSYEKL. The CDR3 length is 17 residues. The trim removed 0 bases at V and 4 bases at J, leaving 7 bases unmatched. CDR3 in DNA: TGCGCCAGCAGCCAAGAAGGCCTAGCGGGAGGTTTAGAGACCCAGTACTTC. This translates into CASSQEGLAGGLETQYF.

This chain links TRBV15 with TRBJ1-5; maybe TRBD1 (5 bases). V was shortened by 7 bases and J by 0 bases, with 13 bases between the two germline ends. Germline assignment: CDR1 LNHNV and CDR2 YYDKDF (reference sequence). The CDR3 has 15 residues. CDR3 sequence reads: CATTRERTSNQPQHF. CDR3 coding DNA: TGTGCCACCACCAGGGAGCGGACTAGCAATCAGCCCCAGCATTTT.

V and J are TRBV5-4 and TRBJ2-7; tentatively, D is TRBD2 (5 bases). Germline-derived CDR1 and CDR2 are SGHNT and YYREEE (reference sequence). The CDR3 runs to 14 residues. Trimming took 7 bases from V and 4 from J, leaving 18 bases between them. The CDR3 bases are TGTGCCAGCTCCCGGACGGGAAATCCTTACGAGCAGTACTTC. It is translated as CASSRTGNPYEQYF.

The J gene is TRBJ2-6, the V gene TRBV30; D is unclear. The V end lost 5 bases, the J end lost 0 bases, and 2 bases lay between the germline ends. The CDR3 length is 12 residues. Germline lookup yields CDR1 GTSNPN and CDR2 SVGIG (reference sequence). This CDR3 is CAWVSGANVLTF. The CDR3 DNA sequence: TGTGCCTGGGTCTCTGGGGCCAACGTCCTGACTTTC.

The V gene is TRBV19, the J gene TRBJ1-5; 8 positions agree with TRBD1. The CDR3 extends over 14 amino acids. Germline V gene data show CDR1 as LNHDA and CDR2 as SQIVND (reference sequence). The V and J ends lost 5 bases and 6 bases, in that order; junction bases with no gene match: 6. Here the CDR3 DNA reads TGTGCCAGTAGTCACAGGGGGTTAGGTCAGCCCCAGCATTTT. It yields the protein CASSHRGLGQPQHF. Together with reference TRBV19 and TRBJ1-5, the CDR3 gives the full variable domain: DGGITQSPKYLFRKEGQNVTLSCEQNLNHDAMYWYRQDPGQGLRLIYYSQIVNDFQKGDIAEGYSVSREKKESFPLTVTSAQKNPTAFYLCASSHRGLGQPQHFGDGTRLSIL.